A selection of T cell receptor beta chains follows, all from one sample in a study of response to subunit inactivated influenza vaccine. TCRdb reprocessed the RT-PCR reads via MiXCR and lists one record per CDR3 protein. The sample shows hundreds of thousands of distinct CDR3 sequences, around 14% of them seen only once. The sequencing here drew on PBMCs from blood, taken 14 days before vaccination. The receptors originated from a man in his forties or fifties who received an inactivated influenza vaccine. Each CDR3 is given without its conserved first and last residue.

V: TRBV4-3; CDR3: ASSQDLAGDMNTEAF
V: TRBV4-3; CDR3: ASSQDRPYNEQF
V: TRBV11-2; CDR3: ASSLSPLMAGVRTDTQY
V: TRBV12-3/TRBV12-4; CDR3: ASKPDGGYGYT
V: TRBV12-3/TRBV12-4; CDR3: ASSLVGNGEQY
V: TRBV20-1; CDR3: SARRRDFTYEQY
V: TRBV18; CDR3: ASSPTGQGEKLF
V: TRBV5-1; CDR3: ASSTFPASGANVLT
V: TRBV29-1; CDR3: SVERFGLHGAF
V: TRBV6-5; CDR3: ASSYYAGGEKLF
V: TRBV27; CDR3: ASATIGANVLT
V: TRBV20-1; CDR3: SARLPGVNEQF
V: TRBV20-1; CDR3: SAPTSTGTGELF
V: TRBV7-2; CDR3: ASSFWTSGPQETQY
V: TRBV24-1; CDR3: ATSDPGTNSYEQY
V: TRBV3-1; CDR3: ASSQGLAALEF
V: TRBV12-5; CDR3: ASGPQGGETQY
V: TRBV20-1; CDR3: SARTGGASDTQY
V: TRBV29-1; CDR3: SALVYNEQF
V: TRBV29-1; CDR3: SVVEGAGTRETQY
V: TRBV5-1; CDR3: ASSLIQGHTGELF
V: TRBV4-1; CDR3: ASSQVAGAWETQY
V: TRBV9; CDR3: ASSATGNPYNEQF
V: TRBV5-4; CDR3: ASSSSGQNTGELF
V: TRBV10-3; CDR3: AISERGLAGGYADTQY
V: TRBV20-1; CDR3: SARDHSRQAGETQY
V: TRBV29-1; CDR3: SVESSGTETYEQY
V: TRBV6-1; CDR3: ASSRVGQDSYYGYT
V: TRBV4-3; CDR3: ASSQAVGRHTGELF
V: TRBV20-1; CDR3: SARGLAGVLEQY
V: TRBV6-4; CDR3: ATLDTFGNQPQH
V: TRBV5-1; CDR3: ASSLWTDQDEQY
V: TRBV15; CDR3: ATSRGYLGEQY
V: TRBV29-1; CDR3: SVHSGGALITYTQY
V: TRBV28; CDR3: ASSFGGLTTDTQY
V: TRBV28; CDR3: ASSWGDEQY
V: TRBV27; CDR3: ASNWTPRADTQY
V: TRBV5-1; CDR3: ASSLEDRGGYNEQF
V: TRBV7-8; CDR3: ASSRDRGRDNEQF
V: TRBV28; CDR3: ASSFPGGVHNEQF
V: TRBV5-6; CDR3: ASSWPTSGEPETQY
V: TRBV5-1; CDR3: ASSFGAASTDTQY
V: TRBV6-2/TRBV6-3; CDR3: ASSPTGTGRNSPLH
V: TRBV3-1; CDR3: ASSLPRTGSRGNTIY
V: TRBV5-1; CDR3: ASSDHERDGRNEQY
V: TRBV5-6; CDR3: ASSGDGYSYNEQF
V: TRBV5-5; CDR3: ASSLIGGYQETQY
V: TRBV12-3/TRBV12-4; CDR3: ASSLAAREQY
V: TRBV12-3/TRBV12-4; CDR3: ASSRSSGIYNEQF
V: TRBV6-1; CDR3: ASSDRGRRNTEAF
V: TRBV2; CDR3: ASSESRGTEAF
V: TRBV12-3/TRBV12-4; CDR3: ASSTDTILNTEAF
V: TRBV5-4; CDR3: ASSPRAGNSYEQY
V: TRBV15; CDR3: ATSRVAVSTDTQY
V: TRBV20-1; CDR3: SARSGPPVMGQY